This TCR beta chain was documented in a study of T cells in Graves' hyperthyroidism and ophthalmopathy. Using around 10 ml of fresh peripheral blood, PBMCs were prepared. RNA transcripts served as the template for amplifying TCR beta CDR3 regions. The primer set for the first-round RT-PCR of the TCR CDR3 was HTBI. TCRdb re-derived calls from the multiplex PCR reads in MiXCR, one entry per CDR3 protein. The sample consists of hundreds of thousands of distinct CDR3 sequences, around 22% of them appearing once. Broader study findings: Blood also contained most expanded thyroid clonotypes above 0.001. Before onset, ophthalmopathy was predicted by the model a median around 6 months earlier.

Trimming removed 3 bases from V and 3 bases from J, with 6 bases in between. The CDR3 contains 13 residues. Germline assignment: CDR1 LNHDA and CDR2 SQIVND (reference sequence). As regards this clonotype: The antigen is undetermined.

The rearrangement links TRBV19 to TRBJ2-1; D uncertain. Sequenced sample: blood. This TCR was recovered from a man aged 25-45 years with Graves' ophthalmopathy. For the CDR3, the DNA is TGTGCCAGTAGTATTAACAACTACAATGAGCAGTTCTTC. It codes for CASSINNYNEQFF.